These 3 T cell receptor beta chains were sequenced from one sample in a study of T cells in Graves' hyperthyroidism and ophthalmopathy. What was amplified from RNA transcripts were TCR beta CDR3 regions. During a first-round RT-PCR of the TCR CDR3, the HTBI primer set was used. TCRdb independently ran MiXCR on the multiplex PCR reads; one entry per CDR3 protein. This sample has some 500,000 distinct CDR3 sequences, with around 22% found just once. The sequenced sample was blood. The receptors come from a woman aged 25 to 45 with Graves' ophthalmopathy.

This clonotype has at least ten counts. The chain is built from TRBV7-8 and TRBJ2-7; unclear D gene. The germline gives CDR1 SGHVS, CDR2 FQNEAQ. Trimming cost V 1 base and J 2 bases, with 15 bases left between them. The CDR3 loop spans 16 amino acids. The CDR3 region is CASSLELSGNPYEQYF. CDR3 nucleotides: TGTGCCAGCAGCTTAGAATTATCAGGAAACCCCTACGAGCAGTACTTC.

The chain recombines TRBV24-1 with TRBJ2-6; D unclear. V shed 9 bases and J shed 1 base, with 15 bases lying between them. CDR3 length equals 16 residues. The germline V gene has CDR1 KGHDR and CDR2 SFDVKD. This CDR3 reads CATHQAHLSGANVLTF. CDR3 bases: TGTGCCACCCATCAGGCCCATTTATCTGGGGCCAACGTCCTGACTTTC.

This clonotype was seen many times. The V and J genes are TRBV7-9 and TRBJ2-5; 7 nucleotides match TRBD2. Germline values: CDR1 SEHNR, CDR2 FQNEAQ (reference sequence). The CDR3 loop spans 14 amino acids. V was pared by 4 bases and J by 2 bases, with 4 bases of the junction left unmatched. As DNA, the CDR3 is TGTGCCAGCAGCTCCCAGCGGGGACAAGAGACCCAGTACTTC. It codes for CASSSQRGQETQYF.